This T cell receptor beta chain was documented in a study of blood T cell repertoires in COVID-19. Turning to the study itself: T cells, B-cell-depleted T cells, or PBMCs provided the cDNA or gDNA that served as material.

Germline CDR1 is SGHRS and CDR2 is YFSETQ. This CDR3 comprises 14 residues. Deletions cut 5 bases from V and 8 bases from J, with 17 bases between. Libraries were prepared by immunoSEQ multiplex PCR; TCRdb keeps only in-frame clonotypes and omits some of them. The table lists roughly 300,000 clones, 85% of them singletons. The chain has TRBV5-1 and TRBJ2-1; D is possibly TRBD2 (6 bases). This sequence was found in a human donor in a cohort sampled during active COVID-19. The specimen was peripheral blood. The CDR3 loop is CASRGDSSRHEQFF. In DNA form, the CDR3 reads TGCGCCAGCAGGGGGGACTCCTCGAGGCATGAGCAGTTCTTC.